By sample fraction, the clone carrying this T cell receptor beta chain is medium-sized. Antigen: not known. The germline CDR1 and CDR2 sequences are MNHEY and SMNVEV (reference sequence). V lost 5 bases to trimming and J lost 6 bases, with 14 bases between them. This CDR3 is 14 amino acids long. Whole blood was used without fractionation, so all unsorted peripheral T cells were included. This entry is derived from a study of HIV-infected patients and healthy controls. Regarding the study as a whole: HIV-associated CDR3 frequencies dropped significantly during therapy; CMV-associated ones, mostly rising, changed nonsignificantly.

Around 500 ng RNA was reverse transcribed with alpha and beta constant-region primers. Using multiplexing indices, alpha and beta chain libraries were generated apart by chain-specific third strand synthesis. The library had 12-nucleotide molecular identifiers formed by two random hexamers joined together. A roughly 21-cycle PCR with P5s and P7 primers followed a short adapter-adding first PCR. Each CDR3 protein gets one entry after TCRdb re-called the 5' RACE reads with MiXCR. The sample contains about 8,500 distinct CDR3 sequences, around 5.4% of which appear only once. This chain links TRBV27 with TRBJ1-5, with D possibly being TRBD1 (5 bases). The sequenced sample was blood. The sequence was obtained from an adult in good health. CDR3 region: CASSPQGGGQPQHF. DNA of the CDR3: TGTGCCAGCAGTCCCCAGGGTGGGGGTCAGCCCCAGCATTTT.